The 16 T cell receptor beta chains below were found in one sample sequenced in a study of cytomegalovirus exposure and HLA in healthy donors. PCR used 60 Vbeta primers and 13 Jbeta primers. Generated by immunoSEQ multiplex PCR, the TCRdb table keeps only in-frame clones and is missing some. The table has fewer than 200,000 clones, over 9.5% seen once. Sequencing was carried out using PBMCs. The receptors were sampled from a man aged 50-60 years in good health and CMV-seropositive.

CDR3 sequence (DNA): TGTGCCAGCAGCTTAAACGGGCGGGGGGGCCAGGACGAGCAGTACTTC. This translates into CASSLNGRGGQDEQYF. The chain links TRBV7-6 to TRBJ2-7; 9 positions match TRBD2. The junction had 10 bases not matched to a gene; V was cut back by 2 bases and J by 5 bases. The CDR3 is made up of 16 amino acids. Germline CDR1 and CDR2: SGHVS and FNYEAQ. Full variable domain (missing parts from reference TRBV7-6 and TRBJ2-7): GAGVSQSPRYKVTKRGQDVALRCDPISGHVSLYWYRQALGQGPEFLTYFNYEAQQDKSGLPNDRFSAERPEGSISTLTIQRTEQRDSAMYRCASSLNGRGGQDEQYFGPGTRLTVT.

The rearrangement joins TRBV5-1 to TRBJ1-1; D is undetermined. Germline-derived CDR1 and CDR2 are SGHRS and YFSETQ. With 0 bases removed from V and 2 bases from J, the gap between germline ends came to 8 bases. The CDR3 has 14 residues. The CDR3 DNA reads TGCGCCAGCAGCTTGGTCCAGTCTAACACTGAAGCTTTCTTT. Amino acid sequence: CASSLVQSNTEAFF.

This clone was picked up a small number of times. The rearrangement links TRBV10-3 to TRBJ2-7; 9 positions match TRBD2. CDR3 size: 16 residues. Germline loops: CDR1 ENHRY, CDR2 SYGVKD. With 10 bases clipped from V and 4 bases from J, the junction kept 17 bases outside the gene matches. The CDR3 coding sequence is TGTGCCAGCACTTCGGTCGTAGCGGGGGCATTTTACGAGCAGTACGTC. Translated: CASTSVVAGAFYEQYV.

V and J are TRBV2 and TRBJ2-2; 16 nucleotides line up with TRBD2. The CDR3 has 18 residues. J lost 6 bases, V lost 6 bases, and 10 bases had no gene match. Germline CDR1 SNHLY, CDR2 FYNNEI. In DNA, the CDR3 is TGTGCCAGCAGGGAACCGGGACTAGCGGGGGGGGGCGCCGGGGAGCTGTTTTTT. Amino acid sequence: CASREPGLAGGGAGELFF.

There are a few counts of this clone. J is TRBJ2-3 and V is TRBV29-1; D is unresolved. CDR1 is SQVTM, CDR2 ANQGSEA, per germline. The CDR3 is 12 amino acids. The V end lost 4 bases, the J end lost 2 bases, and 7 bases lay between the germline ends. The CDR3 sequence: CSVAQNTDTQYF. In DNA, the CDR3 is TGCAGCGTTGCCCAGAACACAGATACGCAGTATTTT.

The chain uses TRBV28 and TRBJ1-2, with 10 bases lining up with TRBD1. From germline, CDR1 is MDHEN and CDR2 SYDVKM. V dropped 4 bases and J dropped 8; count of bases not matched to a gene: 4. The CDR3 sequence is 13 residues long. The CDR3 is CASSSGTGEGYTF. The CDR3 nucleotides are TGTGCCAGCAGTTCTGGGACAGGGGAAGGCTACACCTTC.

This chain uses TRBV28 with TRBJ1-6, with 8 bases matching TRBD1. The CDR3 totals 15 residues. In germline, CDR1 is MDHEN, CDR2 SYDVKM. J was trimmed by 7 bases and V by 4 bases; bases with no gene match: 6. The CDR3 here is CASSSPNRGNSPLHF. CDR3 coding DNA: TGTGCCAGCAGTTCCCCGAACAGGGGGAATTCACCCCTCCACTTT.

The chain combines TRBV30 with TRBJ1-6; D remains unclear. The CDR3 totals 16 residues. Germline CDR1 is GTSNPN and CDR2 is SVGIG (reference sequence). The V end lost 4 bases, the J end lost 2 bases, and 15 bases lay between the germline ends. The CDR3 loop reads CAWIAVASTYNSPLHF. The CDR3 DNA reads as TGTGCCTGGATCGCGGTAGCCAGCACCTATAATTCACCCCTCCACTTT.

The chain links TRBV15 to TRBJ2-1; 10 bases fit TRBD2. The germline gives CDR1 LNHNV, CDR2 YYDKDF (reference sequence). The trim removed 0 bases at V and 9 bases at J, leaving 11 bases unmatched. The CDR3 runs to 17 residues. Written as DNA, the CDR3 is TGTGCCACCAGCAGAGATTTCTCGCAGCGGGGGGGCGCTGAGCAGTTCTTC. It is translated as CATSRDFSQRGGAEQFF.

The V gene is TRBV5-6, the J gene TRBJ1-2, with TRBD1 matching over 7 bases. With 2 bases clipped from V and 5 bases from J, the junction kept 3 bases outside the gene matches. CDR1 and CDR2 from the germline V gene are SGHDT and YYEEEE. This CDR3 is 13 amino acids long. CDR3 amino acids: CASSFQQGYGYTF. Here the CDR3 DNA reads TGTGCCAGCAGCTTTCAACAGGGGTATGGCTACACCTTC.

The chain links TRBV30 to TRBJ2-3, with 8 bases matching TRBD1. The trim removed 0 bases at V and 6 bases at J, leaving 14 bases unmatched. The CDR3 length is 17 residues. Germline V CDR1 and CDR2: GTSNPN, SVGIG (reference sequence). CDR3: CAWSVEGATGGEDTQYF. CDR3 bases: TGTGCCTGGAGTGTTGAGGGGGCCACAGGGGGTGAGGATACGCAGTATTTT. Looking up the rest from reference TRBV30 and TRBJ2-3 gives the full variable domain: SQTIHQWPATLVQPVGSPLSLECTVEGTSNPNLYWYRQAAGRGLQLLFYSVGIGQISSEVPQNLSASRPQDRQFILSSKKLLLSDSGFYLCAWSVEGATGGEDTQYFGPGTRLTVL.

This rearrangement joins TRBV5-1 to TRBJ2-2; 7 nucleotides agree with TRBD1. With V trimmed by 4 bases and J by 1 base, 7 bases remained unmatched. The CDR3 runs to 16 residues. CDR1 is SGHRS, CDR2 YFSETQ, per germline. The CDR3 DNA reads TGCGCCAGCAGCCAAGCAAGGACAGGGAACACCGGGGAGCTGTTTTTT. Encoded protein: CASSQARTGNTGELFF.

The CDR3 here is CAGTRGGMNTEAFF. CDR3 coding DNA: TGTGCCGGCACCCGGGGGGGGATGAACACTGAAGCTTTCTTT. The chain is built from TRBV6-6 and TRBJ1-1; possible D gene TRBD1, 5 bases. This CDR3 comprises 14 residues. Per germline, CDR1 MNHNY and CDR2 SVGAGI (reference sequence). Between the trimmed V and J ends, which lost 11 bases and 0 bases, there was a span of 16 bases.

The rearrangement uses TRBV28 and TRBJ1-2; TRBD1 agrees at 9 bases. The trim removed 6 bases at V and 3 bases at J, leaving 5 bases unmatched. CDR1 is MDHEN and CDR2 is SYDVKM in the germline V gene. This CDR3 region has 14 residues. CDR3 in DNA: TGTGCCAGCAGCCGGGGACAGGGACACTATGGCTACACCTTC. Its protein product is CASSRGQGHYGYTF.

In its sample, this clone was seen a few times. This rearrangement joins TRBV11-2 to TRBJ2-7; tentative D call: TRBD2 (6 bases). Germline V gene data show CDR1 as SGHAT and CDR2 as FQNNGV. The V end lost 3 bases, the J end lost 4 bases, and 16 bases lay between the germline ends. This CDR3 is built from 15 residues. CDR3 sequence reads: CASSFNRDSIYEQYF. The CDR3 DNA reads as TGTGCCAGCAGCTTTAATAGGGACTCCATTTACGAGCAGTACTTC.

The V gene is TRBV19, the J gene TRBJ2-3, with 9 bases lining up with TRBD1. Germline V lookup: CDR1 LNHDA, CDR2 SQIVND (reference sequence). The CDR3 is 14 amino acids. Trimming took 7 bases from V and 6 from J; bases not matched to a gene: 8. Written as DNA, the CDR3 is TGTGCCAGTACCCCGGACAGGGGTGGCGATACGCAGTATTTT. Translated: CASTPDRGGDTQYF.